This T cell receptor beta chain is drawn from a study of PD-1 blockade in mismatch repair-deficient tumors. In regard to this clone: The antigen is not known.

This CDR3 has 16 amino acids. V was pared by 2 bases and J by 8 bases, with 19 bases between. From germline, CDR1 is MNHEY and CDR2 SMNVEV (reference sequence). This table comes from immunoSEQ multiplex PCR, and its TCRdb copy is limited to in-frame clones, with some not included. This sample has about 10,000 clones, with approximately 84% found just once. Time point of the sample: approximately 11-day in vitro stimulation with candidate neoantigen peptide 2. A roughly 10-day in vitro culture was run per each of roughly 7 reactive peptides. The sequence derives from an adult with mismatch repair-deficient cancer. Sample: cells cultured in vitro, taken from a patient treated with pembrolizumab. The chain couples TRBV27 to TRBJ2-1; possible D gene TRBD1, 7 bases. The CDR3 is CASSLGLGRGGHEQFF. CDR3 nucleotides: TGTGCCAGCAGTTTAGGTCTCGGGAGAGGGGGCCATGAGCAGTTCTTC.